The rows below give T cell receptor beta chains drawn from one sample of a study of CD8+ T cells in alopecia areata. Assay used: immunoSEQ multiplex PCR; TCRdb lists only in-frame clones, some missing. This repertoire shows under 250,000 clones, approximately 72% found once; its top ten account for 0.95% to 1.5%. This sample comprised CD4+ T cells sorted from blood, obtained at approximately week 42, from a patient treated with tofacitinib. The receptor set was obtained from a human donor with alopecia areata. CDR3s include the opening cysteine and the closing phenylalanine or tryptophan. The order of the fields is V gene, D gene, J gene, CDR3 length, clone size, CDR3 DNA, CDR3 protein. The D gene is left open where the match is weak. Clone size is given for some rows only: seen once, a few or many times, or a class if the clone is expanded.

TRBV10-2,NA,TRBJ1-2,14,once,TGCGCCAGCAGTGTGAAGGGGGGAGAAAGTGGCTACACCTTC,CASSVKGGESGYTF
TRBV29-1,TRBD1,TRBJ2-1,13,NA,TGCAGCGTTGCTAGTCGGGACAGGCCGACGGCGTTCTTC,CSVASRDRPTAFF
TRBV4-3,TRBD1,TRBJ1-2,15,NA,TGCGCCAGCAGCCAAGCCATGGGACAGGGGAATGGCTACACCTTC,CASSQAMGQGNGYTF
TRBV11-2,NA,TRBJ2-1,14,few,TGTGCCAGCAGCCCCGGATCCGGGAAGAGTGAGCAGTTCTTC,CASSPGSGKSEQFF
TRBV5-6,TRBD1,TRBJ2-5,15,NA,TGTGCCAGCAGACTAGGACAGGGGGCTGGAGAGACCCAGTACTTC,CASRLGQGAGETQYF
TRBV7-9,TRBD2,TRBJ2-3,15,few,TGTGCCAGCAGTCCTGGACTAGCGGACACAGATACGCAGTATTTT,CASSPGLADTDTQYF
TRBV29-1,NA,TRBJ2-5,13,few,TGCAGCGCTCGCTCGGACCCCCAGGGGACCCAGTACTTC,CSARSDPQGTQYF
TRBV29-1,NA,TRBJ1-1,13,NA,TGCAGCGTTGAAGTCAGGAAGAACACTGAAGCTTTCTTT,CSVEVRKNTEAFF
TRBV19,TRBD1,TRBJ2-3,14,few,TGTGCCAGTAGGGTACAGGGGACCACAGATACGCAGTATTTT,CASRVQGTTDTQYF
TRBV30,NA,TRBJ1-1,11,NA,TGTGCCTGGAGTCGGAACACTGAAGCTTTCTTT,CAWSRNTEAFF
TRBV9,NA,TRBJ2-3,14,few,TGTGCCAGCAGCGTAATCGGGGGCACAGATACGCAGTATTTT,CASSVIGGTDTQYF
TRBV29-1,NA,TRBJ2-7,13,NA,TGCAGCGTAGATGGGGAGGACAGCTACGAGCAGTACTTC,CSVDGEDSYEQYF
TRBV19,NA,TRBJ1-5,14,NA,TGTGCCAGTAGTATAATGTCAGGAGATCAGCCCCAGCATTTT,CASSIMSGDQPQHF
TRBV5-6,NA,TRBJ1-1,14,NA,TGTGCCAGCAGCTTGGTCAGGGGACTCGGTAAGGCTTTCTTT,CASSLVRGLGKAFF
TRBV29-1,NA,TRBJ1-1,13,NA,TGCAGCGTTGATCTTGGCGGATCCACGGAAGCTTTCTTT,CSVDLGGSTEAFF
TRBV29-1,NA,TRBJ1-5,11,NA,TGCAGCGTTGACGTTGGAGGGGCCCAGCATTTT,CSVDVGGAQHF
TRBV29-1,NA,TRBJ1-1,13,NA,TGCAGCGTTGGGAGGGCCGCTGGATCTGAAGCTTTCTTT,CSVGRAAGSEAFF
TRBV6-5,NA,TRBJ2-7,16,NA,TGTGCCAGCAGTTACGCATTGGGGGAAGCTTCCTACGAGCAGTACTTC,CASSYALGEASYEQYF
TRBV5-1,TRBD1,TRBJ2-7,15,NA,TGCGCCAGCAGCTTTGAGGGGACAGGACTATACGAGCAGTACTTC,CASSFEGTGLYEQYF
TRBV29-1,TRBD1,TRBJ1-2,13,NA,TGCAGCGCCTGGACAGGGGAAGACTATGGCTACACCTTC,CSAWTGEDYGYTF
TRBV7-2,NA,TRBJ2-5,16,NA,TGTGCCAGCAGCTTAAAGCGCGGTGGGGGTGGAGAGACCCAGTACTTC,CASSLKRGGGGETQYF
TRBV5-1,TRBD2,TRBJ2-5,17,NA,TGCGCCAGCAGCTTGACTAGCGGGGGATCGTACCAAGAGACCCAGTACTTC,CASSLTSGGSYQETQYF
TRBV10-3,NA,TRBJ2-3,14,NA,TGTGCCATCCGGGACCTCGTCGGCACAGATACGCAGTATTTT,CAIRDLVGTDTQYF
TRBV7-9,NA,TRBJ2-6,18,NA,TGTGCCAGCAGCCTAGAACAACTCTTTATCTCTGGGGCCAACGTCCTGACTTTC,CASSLEQLFISGANVLTF
TRBV4-2,NA,TRBJ2-1,16,NA,TGTGCCAGCAGCCAGAACGCGCGGGGCCGCTACAATGAGCAGTTCTTC,CASSQNARGRYNEQFF
TRBV29-1,NA,TRBJ2-7,12,few,TGCAGCGTTGCCCCTACAGGGCTCGAGCAGTACTTC,CSVAPTGLEQYF
TRBV5-6,NA,TRBJ1-2,16,NA,TGTGCCAGCAGCCCAGCGACAGGAAAACAAAACTATGGCTACACCTTC,CASSPATGKQNYGYTF
TRBV4-1,TRBD1,TRBJ2-6,19,many,TGCGCCAGCAGCGTTATCGGGACAGGGTTCTCCGCTGGGGCCAACGTCCTGACTTTC,CASSVIGTGFSAGANVLTF
TRBV6-5,NA,TRBJ1-1,14,few,TGTGCCAGCAGTTACTCAGGAGGGGGCACTGAAGCTTTCTTT,CASSYSGGGTEAFF